Below, 23 T cell receptor beta chains from the same sample are listed, as sequenced in a study of response to subunit inactivated influenza vaccine. A single record per CDR3 protein comes from TCRdb applying MiXCR to the RT-PCR reads. The sample contains 650,000 to 800,000 distinct CDR3 sequences, roughly 13% of which appear only once. The material sequenced was PBMCs from blood, taken roughly 2 weeks before vaccination. These receptors were obtained from a man over 45 who received an inactivated influenza vaccine.

CDR3 amino acids: CASSSGGTTPRGYTF. DNA for the CDR3: TGTGCCAGCAGCTCAGGGGGTACCACACCCCGAGGCTACACCTTC. The chain combines TRBV7-2 with TRBJ1-2; 7 bases line up with TRBD1. CDR1 is SGHTA and CDR2 is FQGNSA in the germline V gene. Germline trimming cut 4 bases from V and 8 bases from J; bases unmatched to any gene: 13. This CDR3 is 15 amino acids long.

V and J are TRBV10-3 and TRBJ2-3; D perhaps matches TRBD1 (5 bases). V lost 2 bases to trimming and J lost 0 bases, with 6 bases between them. The CDR3 runs 14 residues. Germline V gene sequence: CDR1 ENHRY, CDR2 SYGVKD. Written as DNA, the CDR3 is TGTGCCATCAGTGAGAGGGGAAGCACAGATACGCAGTATTTT. Protein sequence: CAISERGSTDTQYF.

For the CDR3, the DNA is TGCAGAGTTCAACCCGGGACAGGGTCCCAAGAGACCCAGTACTTC. This codes for CRVQPGTGSQETQYF. V usage is TRBV29-1 and J usage is TRBJ2-5, with 9 nucleotides matching TRBD1. The CDR3 totals 15 residues. Per the germline V gene, CDR1 is SQVTM and CDR2 is ANQGSEA.

Only a few counts were recorded for this clonotype. The rearrangement uses TRBV20-1 and TRBJ2-7, with D perhaps given as TRBD1 or TRBD2 (5 bases each). Germline V CDR1 and CDR2: DFQATT, SNEGSKA (reference sequence). The CDR3 runs to 15 residues. Trimming took 1 base from V and 1 from J, leaving 14 bases between them. In nucleotides, the CDR3 is TGCAGTGCTAGAGGTCCGGGGCGTCTTTCCTACGAGCAGTACTTC. Translating it yields CSARGPGRLSYEQYF.

The V call is TRBV28, the J call TRBJ2-6; perhaps TRBD2 as D (5 bases). This CDR3 has 16 residues. Germline CDR1 reads MDHEN; CDR2 reads SYDVKM. The V end was cut by 0 bases, the J end by 0 bases, with 6 bases between. The CDR3: CASSLWGASGANVLTF. The CDR3 DNA is TGTGCCAGCAGTTTATGGGGAGCCTCTGGGGCCAACGTCCTGACTTTC.

The rearrangement uses TRBV11-2 and TRBJ2-7, with 7 bases that match TRBD2. CDR3 length equals 18 residues. V lost 1 base, J lost 3 bases, and 15 bases stayed unmatched. Germline V gene sequence: CDR1 SGHAT, CDR2 FQNNGV. The CDR3 spells CASSLVPFLSGTFYEQYF. The CDR3 nucleotides are TGTGCCAGCAGCTTAGTTCCCTTTTTGAGCGGGACGTTCTACGAGCAGTACTTC.

There are a few counts of this clonotype. This chain links TRBV6-2 or TRBV6-3 with TRBJ2-7; 8 nucleotides match TRBD2. After removal of 5 bases from V and 3 bases from J, the junction contained 6 bases not matched to a gene. The CDR3 runs 14 residues. The V gene's germline CDR1 is MNHEY and CDR2 SVGEGT. Here the CDR3 reads CASSAGTRRYEQYF. CDR3 in DNA: TGTGCCAGCAGTGCCGGGACTAGACGCTACGAGCAGTACTTC.

The V call is TRBV6-1, the J call TRBJ2-1; unclear D gene. V gave up 6 bases and J gave up 4 bases, with 13 bases separating them. The germline gives CDR1 MNHNS, CDR2 SASEGT. This CDR3 is 14 amino acids long. CDR3 nucleotide sequence: TGTGCCAGCAGACCCAATAGTAGGTACAATGAGCAGTTCTTC. Its translation: CASRPNSRYNEQFF.

The chain joins TRBV28 to TRBJ2-7, with D perhaps assigned TRBD1 or TRBD2 (5 bases each). In germline, CDR1 is MDHEN, CDR2 SYDVKM. The CDR3 totals 14 residues. Trimming pared 3 bases from V and 3 bases from J, leaving 12 bases between. CDR3 amino acids: CASSLRDGYYEQYF. The CDR3, as DNA: TGTGCCAGCAGTTTGAGGGACGGCTACTACGAGCAGTACTTC.

The genes are TRBV18 and TRBJ2-1; TRBD2 is a possible D gene (6 bases). CDR1 and CDR2 (germline): KGHSH, LQKENI. The CDR3 is made up of 14 amino acids. Trimming left V 2 bases short and J 3 bases short, with 8 bases between. The CDR3 protein is CASSPTDYYNEQFF. CDR3 coding DNA: TGTGCCAGCTCACCAACGGACTACTACAATGAGCAGTTCTTC.

The V call is TRBV29-1, the J call TRBJ2-7, with D maybe TRBD1 (6 bases). With 0 bases removed from V and 2 bases from J, the gap between germline ends came to 8 bases. Germline CDR1 is SQVTM and CDR2 is ANQGSEA. The CDR3 is 13 residues long. The CDR3 nucleotides are TGCAGCGTTGAAGAGGACAGAACCTACGAGCAGTACTTC. Translating it yields CSVEEDRTYEQYF.

This clonotype has only a few counts. This chain joins TRBV7-9 and TRBJ2-7; tentatively, D is TRBD1 or TRBD2 (5 bases each). Germline-derived CDR1 and CDR2 are SEHNR and FQNEAQ (reference sequence). V lost 2 bases and J lost 1, with 9 bases in between. The CDR3 has 14 amino acids. The DNA for the CDR3 is TGTGCCAGCAGCTTACGAGGGGAATCCTACGAGCAGTACTTC. It encodes CASSLRGESYEQYF.

There are a few counts of this clonotype. V usage is TRBV18 and J usage is TRBJ2-5; D is unresolved. Germline V gives CDR1 KGHSH, CDR2 LQKENI. V lost 3 bases and J lost 5, with 19 bases in between. This CDR3 comprises 16 residues. The CDR3 spells CASSPSLPGPLETQYF. CDR3 nucleotide sequence: TGTGCCAGCTCACCTTCCCTTCCAGGACCCTTGGAGACCCAGTACTTC.

J is TRBJ1-5 and V is TRBV28, with D possibly TRBD1 on 6 matching bases. The V gene lost 5 bases and the J gene lost 7 bases, with 21 bases spanning the gap. Germline CDR1 is MDHEN and CDR2 is SYDVKM. This CDR3 has 16 amino acids. This chain's CDR3 is CASSPPIRGTKQPQHF. The CDR3 DNA is TGTGCCAGCAGTCCCCCTATCAGGGGAACTAAACAGCCCCAGCATTTT.

The chain is built from TRBV28 and TRBJ2-5, with D possibly TRBD2 on 6 matching bases. V lost 6 bases and J lost 5, with 22 bases in between. The CDR3 is 16 residues long. The germline V gene encodes CDR1 MDHEN and CDR2 SYDVKM. CDR3 in amino acids: CASRRRARSEGETQYF. CDR3 sequence (DNA): TGTGCCAGCAGAAGGAGGGCTAGAAGTGAGGGCGAGACCCAGTACTTC. Combining the CDR3 with reference TRBV28 and TRBJ2-5 gives the whole variable domain DVKVTQSSRYLVKRTGEKVFLECVQDMDHENMFWYRQDPGLGLRLIYFSYDVKMKEKGDIPEGYSVSREKKERFSLILESASTNQTSMYLCASRRRARSEGETQYFGPGTRLLVL.

The genes are TRBV25-1 and TRBJ1-4; tentative D call: TRBD1 (5 bases). Between the trimmed V and J ends, which lost 3 bases and 4 bases, there was a span of 15 bases. Germline-derived CDR1 and CDR2 are MGHDK and SYGVNS. CDR3 length equals 16 residues. The CDR3 DNA follows: TGTGCCAGCAGTGAGGGGGTGGGGCAGTTTAATGAAAAACTGTTTTTT. This encodes CASSEGVGQFNEKLFF. The variable domain in full, with the rest retrieved from reference TRBV25-1 and TRBJ1-4, is EADIYQTPRYLVIGTGKKITLECSQTMGHDKMYWYQQDPGMELHLIHYSYGVNSTEKGDLSSESTVSRIRTEHFPLTLESARPSHTSQYLCASSEGVGQFNEKLFFGSGTQLSVL.

This clonotype has more than one count but fewer than ten. The chain joins TRBV6-1 to TRBJ2-5, with D hard to call. Germline-derived CDR1 and CDR2 are MNHNS and SASEGT. The CDR3 is 14 amino acids. V was shortened by 4 bases and J by 1 base, with 10 bases between the two germline ends. This chain's CDR3 is CASSGRGIQETQYF. The CDR3, as DNA: TGTGCCAGCAGTGGGAGAGGAATCCAAGAGACCCAGTACTTC.

This clonotype was recorded many times. The CDR3 nucleotides read TGTGCCAGCAGTTACGGGACTTGGGGGCCCTCCTATAATTCACCCCTCCACTTT. Protein sequence: CASSYGTWGPSYNSPLHF. V gene TRBV6-5 combines with J gene TRBJ1-6; weak D call: TRBD1 (6 bases). Trimming took 2 bases from V and 0 from J, leaving 14 bases between them. Per the germline V gene, CDR1 is MNHEY and CDR2 is SVGAGI. The CDR3 totals 18 residues.

V gene TRBV3-1 combines with J gene TRBJ2-1; D is unclear. The CDR3 is made up of 14 amino acids. Trimming removed 3 bases from V and 5 bases from J, with 11 bases in between. The germline CDR1 and CDR2 sequences are LGHDT and YNNKEL (reference sequence). CDR3 protein: CASSQVAANNEQFF. The CDR3 DNA sequence: TGTGCCAGCAGCCAGGTGGCAGCGAACAATGAGCAGTTCTTC.

This clonotype was counted only a few times. The chain has TRBV10-3 and TRBJ1-1, with D unclear. CDR3 length equals 17 residues. V shed 4 bases and J shed 0 bases, with 18 bases lying between them. Germline V CDR1 and CDR2: ENHRY, SYGVKD. The chain's CDR3 is CAISGDITATMNTEAFF. The CDR3 DNA is TGTGCCATCAGTGGTGACATCACGGCAACCATGAACACTGAAGCTTTCTTT.

This clonotype was seen ten or more times. The gene calls are TRBV20-1 and TRBJ2-3, with 8 bases identical to TRBD2. V lost 5 bases and J lost 2; bases outside the gene matches: 12. Germline CDR1 DFQATT, CDR2 SNEGSKA (reference sequence). The CDR3 is 16 residues long. The CDR3 loop is CSAFSGGGPNTDTQYF. DNA of the CDR3: TGCAGTGCTTTTTCCGGGGGGGGCCCCAACACAGATACGCAGTATTTT.

This clonotype was seen many times. V is TRBV7-2 and J is TRBJ2-3; TRBD2 matches at 12 bases. V lost 5 bases, J lost 4 bases, and 4 bases stayed unmatched. CDR3 size: 15 residues. Per the germline V gene, CDR1 is SGHTA and CDR2 is FQGNSA. Written as DNA, the CDR3 is TGTGCCAGCAGCAGACTAGCGGGAGCAGCAGATACGCAGTATTTT. It encodes CASSRLAGAADTQYF. Full variable domain (remainder filled in from reference TRBV7-2 and TRBJ2-3): GAGVSQSPSNKVTEKGKDVELRCDPISGHTALYWYRQSLGQGLEFLIYFQGNSAPDKSGLPSDRFSAERTGGSVSTLTIQRTQQEDSAVYLCASSRLAGAADTQYFGPGTRLTVL.

This clonotype appeared a few times. The rearrangement uses TRBV27 and TRBJ1-5; 9 bases match TRBD1. The junction had 6 bases not matched to a gene; V was cut back by 5 bases and J by 7 bases. This CDR3 has 14 amino acids. Germline-derived CDR1 and CDR2 are MNHEY and SMNVEV (reference sequence). The CDR3 DNA is TGTGCCAGCAGTGCACAGGGGGCCCGGCAGCCCCAGCATTTT. Translation gives CASSAQGARQPQHF.